The 5 T cell receptor beta chains below were found in one sample sequenced in a study of response to subunit inactivated influenza vaccine. In TCRdb, the RT-PCR reads were re-called with MiXCR into one record per CDR3 protein. The data contain 650,000 to 800,000 distinct CDR3 sequences, approximately 18% of them seen just once; the ten biggest clones take up approximately 10%. The sample was PBMCs from blood, taken 5 days after vaccination. All receptors come from a man aged 45-65 years who received an inactivated influenza vaccine.

In its sample, this clonotype was seen a few times. V gene TRBV21-1 combines with J gene TRBJ2-5; the DNA was not used to check the table's D call, TRBD2. TRBV21-1 is reported as a pseudogene. The CDR3 is 14 amino acids. CDR3 bases: TGTGCCAGCAGCAAAGGCCTAGGAGGAGAGACCCAGTACTTC. Translated, it gives CASSKGLGGETQYF.

There are many counts of this clonotype. V gene TRBV6-5 combines with J gene TRBJ2-5; D might be TRBD2 (5 bases). Germline V gives CDR1 MNHEY, CDR2 SVGAGI. Trimming took off 0 bases at V and 1 base at J, with 6 bases between the two ends. The CDR3 has 14 amino acids. For the CDR3, the DNA is TGTGCCAGCAGTTACTCGAGGGTCCAAGAGACCCAGTACTTC. This codes for CASSYSRVQETQYF.

The gene calls are TRBV5-1 and TRBJ2-3, with a tentative D call TRBD2 (6 bases). The CDR3 consists of 14 residues. Trimming cost V 4 bases and J 2 bases, with 11 bases left between them. Germline lookup yields CDR1 SGHRS and CDR2 YFSETQ. Here the CDR3 reads CASSPRENTDTQYF. Written as DNA, the CDR3 is TGCGCCAGCAGCCCACGGGAGAACACAGATACGCAGTATTTT. Using reference TRBV5-1 and TRBJ2-3 for the parts outside the CDR3, the full variable domain is KAGVTQTPRYLIKTRGQQVTLSCSPISGHRSVSWYQQTPGQGLQFLFEYFSETQRNKGNFPGRFSGRQFSNSRSEMNVSTLELGDSALYLCASSPRENTDTQYFGPGTRLTVL.

The genes are TRBV12-3 or TRBV12-4 and TRBJ2-1; 8 nucleotides agree with TRBD2. The CDR3 runs to 15 residues. J was trimmed by 5 bases and V by 2 bases; bases with no gene match: 5. The DNA for the CDR3 is TGTGCCAGCAGTTTATTCGGGAGGGGGGACAATGAGCAGTTCTTC. It codes for CASSLFGRGDNEQFF.

The rearrangement joins TRBV7-2 to TRBJ2-7; D could derive from TRBD1 or TRBD2 (6 bases each). Germline V gene sequence: CDR1 SGHTA, CDR2 FQGNSA. V was trimmed by 7 bases and J by 0 bases, leaving 16 bases between them. The CDR3 loop spans 15 amino acids. CDR3 bases: TGTGCCAGCAAACAGGGAGGTGCGAGCTCCTACGAGCAGTACTTC. Protein product: CASKQGGASSYEQYF.